This T cell receptor beta chain was obtained from a study of T-cell memory formation after mild COVID-19. CDR3 length: 16 residues. The V gene's germline CDR1 is LNHNV and CDR2 YYDKDF (reference sequence). J gave up 6 bases and V 0 bases, and 6 bases lay outside the gene matches. As for this clonotype: Its antigen is not known.

Broader study findings: Contracting CD4+ clones were located mainly in CM and EM, and CD8+ clones in EMRA.

Via MiXCR, TCRdb re-called the 5' RACE reads, giving one row per CDR3 protein. The sample yields about 160,000 distinct CDR3 sequences, roughly 31% seen once. This TCR was sampled from an adult woman who had mild COVID-19 (a few samples of this study predate the infection). Cell type and time point are not known. This chain joins TRBV15 and TRBJ2-1, with 9 bases matching TRBD2. Material: PBMCs or a T cell subset sorted from them (not recorded which). CDR3 sequence reads: CATSRDGGLAINEQFF. CDR3 sequence (DNA): TGTGCCACCAGCAGAGATGGGGGACTAGCAATCAATGAGCAGTTCTTC.